A single TCR beta chain is shown here with its context. The data derive from a study of T cell changes during pregnancy in multiple sclerosis. The germline V gene encodes CDR1 LGHNA and CDR2 YNFKEQ. Trimming removed 1 base from V and 6 bases from J, with 13 bases in between. The CDR3 has 15 residues. The protocol was immunoSEQ multiplex PCR, while the TCRdb copy is restricted to in-frame clones and leaves out a portion. The sample has around 33,000 clones, more than 90% seen once; the top ten hold 5% to 6%. This TCR was recovered from a female donor in good health, enrolled as a control in a pregnancy study. The chain combines TRBV4-2 with TRBJ2-1, with a weak D call TRBD2 (5 bases). The sequencing here drew on peripheral blood, taken in the third trimester of pregnancy. As DNA, the CDR3 is TGTGCCAGCAGCCAAGGGATAGCGACTCCCAATGAGCAGTTCTTC. Amino acids: CASSQGIATPNEQFF.